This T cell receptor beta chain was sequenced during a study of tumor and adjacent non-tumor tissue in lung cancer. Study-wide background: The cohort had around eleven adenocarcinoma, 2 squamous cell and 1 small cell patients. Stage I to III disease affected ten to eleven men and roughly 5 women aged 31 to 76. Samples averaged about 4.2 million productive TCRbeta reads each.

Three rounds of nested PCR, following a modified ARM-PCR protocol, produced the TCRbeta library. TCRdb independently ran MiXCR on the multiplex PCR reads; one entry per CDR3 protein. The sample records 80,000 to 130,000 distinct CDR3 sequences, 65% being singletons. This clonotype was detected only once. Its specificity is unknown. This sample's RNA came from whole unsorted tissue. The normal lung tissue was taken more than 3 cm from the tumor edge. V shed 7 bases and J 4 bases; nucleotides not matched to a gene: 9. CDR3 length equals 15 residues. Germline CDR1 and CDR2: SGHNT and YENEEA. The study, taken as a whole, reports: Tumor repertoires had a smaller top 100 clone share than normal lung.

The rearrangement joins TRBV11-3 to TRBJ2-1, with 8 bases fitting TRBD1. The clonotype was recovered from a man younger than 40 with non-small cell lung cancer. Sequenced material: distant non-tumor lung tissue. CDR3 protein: CASKPWTGTYNEQFF. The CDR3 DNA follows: TGTGCCAGCAAACCCTGGACAGGGACGTACAATGAGCAGTTCTTC.